This is a list of T cell receptor beta chains from one sample in a study of T cell repertoires in cytomegalovirus infection. TCRdb reprocessed the reads via MiXCR and lists one record per CDR3 protein. The table includes some 700,000 distinct CDR3 sequences, roughly 35% detected once. The sequencing sample was made of PBMCs. The receptors shown here come from a human donor in good health (CMV status not recorded). Some clones in this sample may be carry-over from other donors' samples. Both conserved end residues are part of each CDR3. The D gene is left open where the match is weak. Clone size is stated in some rows and not others, as once, few, many or a class when expanded.

D gene	clone size	V gene	J gene	CDR3 DNA	CDR3 protein
.	.	TRBV11-2	TRBJ1-6	TGTGCCAGCAGCTTAGATCTAGGGAGCTCCTATAATTCACCCCTCCACTTT	CASSLDLGSSYNSPLHF
TRBD1	many	TRBV7-8	TRBJ1-6	TGTGCCAGCAGCTTAGCCTGGCAGGGGGATTCACCCCTCCACTTT	CASSLAWQGDSPLHF
.	once	TRBV12-3/TRBV12-4	TRBJ2-2	TGTGCCAGCAGACAGAGAGATAACGCCGGGGAGCTGTTTTTT	CASRQRDNAGELFF
.	many	TRBV12-3/TRBV12-4	TRBJ1-4	TGTGCCAGCAGTGGTGAAAAACTGTTTTTT	CASSGEKLFF
TRBD2	.	TRBV12-3/TRBV12-4	TRBJ2-1	TGTGCCAGCACCCGGGGTTGGGGGGGCTACAATGAGCAGTTCTTC	CASTRGWGGYNEQFF
TRBD2	.	TRBV12-3/TRBV12-4	TRBJ2-1	TGTGCCAGCAGTCCCCGACTAGCGGGAGGGCCTCTCAATGAGCAGTTCTTC	CASSPRLAGGPLNEQFF
TRBD2	.	TRBV11-2	TRBJ2-7	TGTGCCAGCAGCTGTGGTCGGGGGGGGGACGAGCAGTACTTC	CASSCGRGGDEQYF
.	many	TRBV7-2	TRBJ2-3	TGTGCCAGCAGCCCATACTCCATTCCTACGCAGTATTTT	CASSPYSIPTQYF
TRBD1	.	TRBV25-1	TRBJ1-1	TGTGCCAGCAGTACCAGGGGGGAGACTGAAGCTTTCTTT	CASSTRGETEAFF
.	few	TRBV7-9	TRBJ2-7	TGTGCCAGCAGCGAGGGCCCTTTCCACTACGAGCAGTACTTC	CASSEGPFHYEQYF
.	.	TRBV6-1	TRBJ2-5	TGTGCCAGCAGTGAAGCCAACCTCCGAGAGACCCAGTACTTC	CASSEANLRETQYF
.	.	TRBV12-3/TRBV12-4	TRBJ1-1	TGTGCCAGCAGCTCCCCCCGGAGTTCGTTTATGAACACTGAAGCTTTCTTT	CASSSPRSSFMNTEAFF
TRBD1	.	TRBV20-1	TRBJ1-6	TGCAGTGCTTCAAAGGACAGGGAGGGATCACCCCTCCACTTT	CSASKDREGSPLHF
.	few	TRBV27	TRBJ2-7	TGTGCCAGCAGTTTCTCTTGGGACGGCTACGAGCAGTACTTC	CASSFSWDGYEQYF
.	.	TRBV19	TRBJ1-1	TGTGCCAGTAGTCCGCGGGCCGTACAAGAAGCTTTCTTT	CASSPRAVQEAFF
.	many	TRBV7-2	TRBJ2-5	TGTGCCAGCAGCCGCGCGGGAATAGCGGTACAAGAGACCCAGTACTTC	CASSRAGIAVQETQYF
.	.	TRBV7-6	TRBJ2-6	TGTGCCAGCAGCCGGACAGTCCCCTCTGGGGCCAACGTCCTGACTTTC	CASSRTVPSGANVLTF
.	.	TRBV25-1	TRBJ1-3	TGTGCCAGCAGTGAATACAAGGGAACTTCTGGAAACACCATATATTTT	CASSEYKGTSGNTIYF
.	many	TRBV27	TRBJ2-5	TGTGCCAGCAGTTCCCAAGATACTTGGTGGGAGACCCAGTACTTC	CASSSQDTWWETQYF
TRBD2	.	TRBV7-3	TRBJ2-7	TGTGCCAGCAGCTCTCTAGCGGGGACCCACGAGCAGTACTTC	CASSSLAGTHEQYF
.	.	TRBV9	TRBJ1-2	TGTGCCAGCAGCGGCCCCGGCTACACCTTC	CASSGPGYTF
.	many	TRBV4-1	TRBJ2-7	TGCGCCAGCAGCCAAGGGGAGACAGATTCCTACGAGCAGTACTTC	CASSQGETDSYEQYF
.	.	TRBV2	TRBJ1-3	TGTGCCAGCAGGGAAGACGGAAACACCATATATTTT	CASREDGNTIYF
.	.	TRBV7-9	TRBJ2-1	TGTGCCAGCAGCGACCCGAAAGGGGATGAGCAGTTCTTC	CASSDPKGDEQFF
.	few	TRBV7-9	TRBJ2-2	TGTGCCAGCAGCTTACCCATAGCCGGGACAACGAACACCGGGGAGCTGTTTTTT	CASSLPIAGTTNTGELFF
.	few	TRBV27	TRBJ1-5	TGTGCCACCAAGGGCACCGGGACATCTAGCAATCAGCCCCAGCATTTT	CATKGTGTSSNQPQHF
.	many	TRBV28	TRBJ2-5	TGTGCCAGCAGGGGATTAGGAGAGACCCAGTACTTC	CASRGLGETQYF
.	.	TRBV7-3	TRBJ1-5	TGTGCCAGCAGCTTAAGACCGGCCAGCGCCCATCAGCCCCAGCATTTT	CASSLRPASAHQPQHF
.	.	TRBV4-2	TRBJ2-1	TGTGCCAGCAGCCGAGCACTTAGCGGAGGTTACAATGAGCAGTTCTTC	CASSRALSGGYNEQFF
.	.	TRBV14	TRBJ1-1	TGTGCCAGCAGACTCTCCCCGAACACTGAAGCTTTCTTT	CASRLSPNTEAFF
TRBD1	few	TRBV20-1	TRBJ2-3	TGCAGTGCTATGGGGCAGGGGGCCCGAGATACGCAGTATTTT	CSAMGQGARDTQYF
.	.	TRBV20-1	TRBJ1-5	TGCAGTGCTATAATGCGGTGGCAGGGCAGCAATCAGCCCCAGCATTTT	CSAIMRWQGSNQPQHF
.	many	TRBV7-9	TRBJ2-7	TGTGCCAGCAGCTCCGGGATTTCCTACGAGCAGTACTTC	CASSSGISYEQYF
TRBD2	.	TRBV7-9	TRBJ2-7	TGTGCCAGCAGCTGGGAGCGGGAACCCGACGAGCAGTACTTC	CASSWEREPDEQYF
.	.	TRBV28	TRBJ2-5	TGTGCCAGCAGTTTATTTTCGGTTCATGAGACCCAGTACTTC	CASSLFSVHETQYF
.	.	TRBV4-1	TRBJ2-7	TGCGCCAGCAGCCGGGGACTCCCTCTGAGGGAGCAGTACTTC	CASSRGLPLREQYF
TRBD2	few	TRBV28	TRBJ2-1	TGTGCCAGCAGTTGGGAGGGCTTCGAGTTCTTC	CASSWEGFEFF
.	.	TRBV6-1	TRBJ2-5	TGTGCCAGCAGTGCGTGGCAGGAAGAGACCCAGTACTTC	CASSAWQEETQYF
TRBD1	many	TRBV7-2	TRBJ2-2	TGTGCCAGCAGACTTCCGGGACAGGGGCGGGCCGGGGAGCTGTTTTTT	CASRLPGQGRAGELFF
.	few	TRBV20-1	TRBJ1-5	TGCAGTGCTAGAGATTGGGGAGGGGCTCAAGGGACTCAGCCCCAGCATTTT	CSARDWGGAQGTQPQHF
TRBD2	.	TRBV4-2	TRBJ2-3	TGTGCCAGCAGCCAGGGTAGCGGGAAATCTGATACGCAGTATTTT	CASSQGSGKSDTQYF
TRBD1	.	TRBV20-1	TRBJ1-1	TGCAGTGACACGCCGGGACAGGGAAGCACTGAAGCTTTCTTT	CSDTPGQGSTEAFF
TRBD1	.	TRBV6-1	TRBJ2-5	TGTGCCAGCGGGACAGGGGGCGGTGAGACCCAGTACTTC	CASGTGGGETQYF
.	.	TRBV7-8	TRBJ2-6	TGTGCCAGCAGCTTATTTGACAGAGAAAGCTCTGGGGCCAACGTCCTGACTTTC	CASSLFDRESSGANVLTF
.	few	TRBV7-2	TRBJ2-7	TGTGCCAGCAGCTTAAGTAGGGGGGGTTTTGAGCAGTACTTC	CASSLSRGGFEQYF
TRBD2	.	TRBV19	TRBJ2-2	TGTGCCACTAAGCATACTAGCGGGAGGATAACCGGGGAGCTGTTTTTT	CATKHTSGRITGELFF
.	.	TRBV19	TRBJ1-1	TGTGCCAGTAGCGAGCCCGAGGGCACTGAAGCTTTCTTT	CASSEPEGTEAFF
.	once	TRBV11-2	TRBJ1-2	TGTGCCAGCAGCTTGATCCGGACGGACTATGGCTACACCTTC	CASSLIRTDYGYTF
.	.	TRBV11-2	TRBJ2-1	TGTGCCAGCAGCTTGGTTCAGGGGTCCGATGAGCGGTTCTTC	CASSLVQGSDERFF
TRBD2	.	TRBV20-1	TRBJ2-7	TGCAGTGCAAAAGCCGGGACTAGCGTCCGAGGGGGTCACGAGCAGTACTTC	CSAKAGTSVRGGHEQYF
.	many	TRBV3-1	TRBJ2-1	TGTGCCAGCAGCCAAGCTTCAGAGCAGTTCTTC	CASSQASEQFF
.	.	TRBV5-4	TRBJ2-5	TGTGCCAGCAGCTTGCCACAGGGCGTTCAAGAGACCCAGTACTTC	CASSLPQGVQETQYF
TRBD1	.	TRBV18	TRBJ2-1	TGTGCCAGCTCATCTGACAGGGTTTCTTACAATGAGCAGTTCTTC	CASSSDRVSYNEQFF
.	few	TRBV28	TRBJ2-4	TGTGCCAGCAGTCCACACATGGGAATAGCCAAAAACATTCAGTACTTC	CASSPHMGIAKNIQYF
TRBD2	.	TRBV5-1	TRBJ2-3	TGCGCCAGCAGCTCCGGGACTAGCGTCGATACGCAGTATTTT	CASSSGTSVDTQYF
.	few	TRBV11-2	TRBJ2-7	TGTGCCAGCAGCTTAAGCCCCTTTAACTACGAGCAGTACTTC	CASSLSPFNYEQYF
.	.	TRBV12-5	TRBJ2-1	TGTGCTAGTGGTTTGGCGGGGGTCCCCCCCCACAATGAGCAGTTCTTC	CASGLAGVPPHNEQFF